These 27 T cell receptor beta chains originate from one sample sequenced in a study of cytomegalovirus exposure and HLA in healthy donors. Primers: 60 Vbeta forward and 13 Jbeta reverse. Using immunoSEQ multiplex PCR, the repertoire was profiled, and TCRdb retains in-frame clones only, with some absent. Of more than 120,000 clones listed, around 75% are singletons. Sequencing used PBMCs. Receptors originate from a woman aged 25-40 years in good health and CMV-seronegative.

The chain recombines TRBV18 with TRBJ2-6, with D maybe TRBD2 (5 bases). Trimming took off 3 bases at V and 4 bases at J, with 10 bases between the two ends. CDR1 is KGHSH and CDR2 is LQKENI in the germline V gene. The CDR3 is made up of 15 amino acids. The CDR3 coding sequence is TGTGCCAGCTCACCGGGCTCGGGAGGGGCCAACGTCCTGACTTTC. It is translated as CASSPGSGGANVLTF.

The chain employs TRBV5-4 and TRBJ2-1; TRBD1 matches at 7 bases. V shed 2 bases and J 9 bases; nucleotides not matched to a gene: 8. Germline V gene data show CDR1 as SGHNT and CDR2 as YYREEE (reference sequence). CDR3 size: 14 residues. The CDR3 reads CASSFSTGVPEQFF. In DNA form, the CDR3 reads TGTGCCAGCAGCTTTTCAACAGGGGTCCCTGAGCAGTTCTTC.

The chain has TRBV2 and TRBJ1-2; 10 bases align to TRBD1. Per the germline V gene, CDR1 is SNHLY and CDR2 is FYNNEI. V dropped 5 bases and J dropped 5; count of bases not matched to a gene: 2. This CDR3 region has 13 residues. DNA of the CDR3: TGTGCCAGCAGTCAGGGACAGGGGTATGGCTACACCTTC. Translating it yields CASSQGQGYGYTF.

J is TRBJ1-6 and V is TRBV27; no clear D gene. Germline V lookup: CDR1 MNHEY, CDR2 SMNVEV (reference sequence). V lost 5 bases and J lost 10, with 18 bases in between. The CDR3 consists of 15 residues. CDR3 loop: CASSPSGSSRSPLHF. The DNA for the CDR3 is TGTGCCAGCAGTCCATCCGGGAGCTCAAGGTCACCCCTCCACTTT.

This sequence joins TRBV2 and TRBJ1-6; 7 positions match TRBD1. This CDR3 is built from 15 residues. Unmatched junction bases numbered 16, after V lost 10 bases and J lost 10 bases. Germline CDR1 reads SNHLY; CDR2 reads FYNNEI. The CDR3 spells CATLGDRALESPLHF. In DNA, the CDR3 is TGTGCCACCCTCGGAGACAGGGCGTTGGAGTCACCCCTCCACTTT.

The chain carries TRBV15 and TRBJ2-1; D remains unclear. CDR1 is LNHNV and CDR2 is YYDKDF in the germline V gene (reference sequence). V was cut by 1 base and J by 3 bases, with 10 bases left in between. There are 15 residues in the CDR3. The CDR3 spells CATSRGAVGYNEQFF. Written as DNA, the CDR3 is TGTGCCACCAGCAGAGGGGCCGTCGGCTACAATGAGCAGTTCTTC.

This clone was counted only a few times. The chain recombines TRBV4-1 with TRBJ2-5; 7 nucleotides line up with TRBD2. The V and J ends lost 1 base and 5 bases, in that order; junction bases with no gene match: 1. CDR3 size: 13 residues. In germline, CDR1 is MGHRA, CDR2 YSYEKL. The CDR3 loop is CASSQALAETQYF. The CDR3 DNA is TGCGCCAGCAGCCAAGCACTAGCGGAGACCCAGTACTTC.

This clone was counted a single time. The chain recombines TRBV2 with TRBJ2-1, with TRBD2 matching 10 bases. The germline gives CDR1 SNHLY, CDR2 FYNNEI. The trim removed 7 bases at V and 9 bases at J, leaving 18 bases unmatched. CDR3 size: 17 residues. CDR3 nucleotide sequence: TGTGCCAGCAAAGAACCTCGAGCGGGGGGGCCCCGCGGTGAGCAGTTCTTC. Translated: CASKEPRAGGPRGEQFF.

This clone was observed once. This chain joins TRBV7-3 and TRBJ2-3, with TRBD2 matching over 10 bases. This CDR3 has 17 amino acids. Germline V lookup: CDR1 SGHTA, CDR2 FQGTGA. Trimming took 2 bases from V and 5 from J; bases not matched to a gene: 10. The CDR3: CASSLFGSGGRGDTQYF. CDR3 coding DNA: TGTGCCAGCAGCTTATTCGGTAGCGGGGGGCGGGGAGATACGCAGTATTTT.

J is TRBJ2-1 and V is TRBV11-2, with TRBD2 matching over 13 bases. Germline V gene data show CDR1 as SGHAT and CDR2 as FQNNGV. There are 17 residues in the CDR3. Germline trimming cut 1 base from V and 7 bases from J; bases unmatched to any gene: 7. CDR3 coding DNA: TGTGCCAGCAGCTTAGGTCCCGGGACTAGCGGGATGAATGAGCAGTTCTTC. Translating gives CASSLGPGTSGMNEQFF. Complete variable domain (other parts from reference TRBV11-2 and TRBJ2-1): EAGVAQSPRYKIIEKRQSVAFWCNPISGHATLYWYQQILGQGPKLLIQFQNNGVVDDSQLPKDRFSAERLKGVDSTLKIQPAKLEDSAVYLCASSLGPGTSGMNEQFFGPGTRLTVL.

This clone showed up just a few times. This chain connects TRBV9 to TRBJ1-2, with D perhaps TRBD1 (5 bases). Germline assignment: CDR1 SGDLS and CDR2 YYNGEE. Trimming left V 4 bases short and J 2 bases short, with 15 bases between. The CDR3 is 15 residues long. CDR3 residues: CASSPRGGENYGYTF. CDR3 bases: TGTGCCAGCAGCCCCCGCGGGGGGGAGAACTATGGCTACACCTTC. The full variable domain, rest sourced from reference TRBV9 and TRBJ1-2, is DSGVTQTPKHLITATGQRVTLRCSPRSGDLSVYWYQQSLDQGLQFLIQYYNGEERAKGNILERFSAQQFPDLHSELNLSSLELGDSALYFCASSPRGGENYGYTFGSGTRLTVV.

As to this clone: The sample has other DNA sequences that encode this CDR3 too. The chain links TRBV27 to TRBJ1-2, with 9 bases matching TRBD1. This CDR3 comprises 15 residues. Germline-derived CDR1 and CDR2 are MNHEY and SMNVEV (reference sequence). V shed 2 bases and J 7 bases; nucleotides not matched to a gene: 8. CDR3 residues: CASSLVTGGVGGYTF. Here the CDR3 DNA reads TGTGCCAGCAGTTTAGTGACAGGGGGTGTGGGTGGCTACACCTTC.

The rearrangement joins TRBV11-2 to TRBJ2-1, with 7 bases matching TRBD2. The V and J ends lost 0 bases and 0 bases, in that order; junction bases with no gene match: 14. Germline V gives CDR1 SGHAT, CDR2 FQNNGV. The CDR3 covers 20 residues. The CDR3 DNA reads TGTGCCAGCAGCTTAGATCTAGGACTAGAAAACAGTCGCTCCTACAATGAGCAGTTCTTC. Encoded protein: CASSLDLGLENSRSYNEQFF.

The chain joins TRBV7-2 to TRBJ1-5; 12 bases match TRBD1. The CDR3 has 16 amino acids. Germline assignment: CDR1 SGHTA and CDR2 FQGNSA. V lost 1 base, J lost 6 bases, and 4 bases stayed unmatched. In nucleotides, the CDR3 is TGTGCCAGCAGCTTAGGGGGACAGGGGGCTGGTCAGCCCCAGCATTTT. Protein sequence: CASSLGGQGAGQPQHF.

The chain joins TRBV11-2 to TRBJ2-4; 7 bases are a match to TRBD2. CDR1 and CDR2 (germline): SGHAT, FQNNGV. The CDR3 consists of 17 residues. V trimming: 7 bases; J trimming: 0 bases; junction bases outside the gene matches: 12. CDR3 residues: CASTRPLAELAKNIQYF. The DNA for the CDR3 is TGTGCCAGCACCCGTCCTCTAGCGGAACTAGCCAAAAACATTCAGTACTTC.

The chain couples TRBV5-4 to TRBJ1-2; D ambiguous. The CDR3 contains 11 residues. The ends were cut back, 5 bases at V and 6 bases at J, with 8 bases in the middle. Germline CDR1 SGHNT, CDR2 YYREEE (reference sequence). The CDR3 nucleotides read TGTGCCAGCAGGTCTGGAGATGGCTACACCTTC. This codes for CASRSGDGYTF.

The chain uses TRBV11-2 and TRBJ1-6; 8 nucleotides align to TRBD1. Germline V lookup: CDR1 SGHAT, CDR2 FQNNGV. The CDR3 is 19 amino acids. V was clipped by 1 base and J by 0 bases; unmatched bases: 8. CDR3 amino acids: CASSLGKWTGPSYNSPLHF. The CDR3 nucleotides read TGTGCCAGCAGCTTAGGAAAATGGACAGGGCCCTCCTATAATTCACCCCTCCACTTT.

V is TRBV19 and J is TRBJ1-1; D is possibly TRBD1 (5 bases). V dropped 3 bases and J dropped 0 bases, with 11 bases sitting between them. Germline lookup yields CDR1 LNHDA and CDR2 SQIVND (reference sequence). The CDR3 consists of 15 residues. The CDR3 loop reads CASSMGRAMNTEAFF. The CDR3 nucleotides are TGTGCCAGTAGTATGGGCAGGGCCATGAACACTGAAGCTTTCTTT.

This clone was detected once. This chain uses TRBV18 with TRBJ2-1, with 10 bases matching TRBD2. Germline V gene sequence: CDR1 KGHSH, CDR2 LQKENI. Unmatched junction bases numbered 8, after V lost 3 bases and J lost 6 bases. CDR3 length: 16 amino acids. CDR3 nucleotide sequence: TGTGCCAGCTCACCTTTGAGTCTAGCGGGAGCCAATGAGCAGTTCTTC. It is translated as CASSPLSLAGANEQFF.

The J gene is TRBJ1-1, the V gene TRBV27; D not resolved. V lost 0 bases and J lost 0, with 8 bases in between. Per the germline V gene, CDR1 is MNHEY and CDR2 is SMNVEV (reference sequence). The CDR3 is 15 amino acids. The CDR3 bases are TGTGCCAGCAGTTTATCCACAGATATGAACACTGAAGCTTTCTTT. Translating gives CASSLSTDMNTEAFF.

The CDR3 nucleotides read TGTGCCAGCTGGGAACAGGGGTCGGCTCGCTATGGCTACACCTTC. It specifies CASWEQGSARYGYTF. The chain combines TRBV27 with TRBJ1-2, with TRBD1 matching over 7 bases. The CDR3 has 15 residues. From germline, CDR1 is MNHEY and CDR2 SMNVEV (reference sequence). V shed 8 bases and J 4 bases; nucleotides not matched to a gene: 13.

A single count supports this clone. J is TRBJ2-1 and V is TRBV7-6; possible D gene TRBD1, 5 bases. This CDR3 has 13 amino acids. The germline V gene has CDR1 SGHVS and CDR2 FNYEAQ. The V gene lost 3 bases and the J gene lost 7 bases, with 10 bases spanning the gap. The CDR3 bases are TGTGCCAGCAGCTTCCGACAGAATAATGAGCAGTTCTTC. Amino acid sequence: CASSFRQNNEQFF. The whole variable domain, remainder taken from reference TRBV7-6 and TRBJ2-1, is GAGVSQSPRYKVTKRGQDVALRCDPISGHVSLYWYRQALGQGPEFLTYFNYEAQQDKSGLPNDRFSAERPEGSISTLTIQRTEQRDSAMYRCASSFRQNNEQFFGPGTRLTVL.

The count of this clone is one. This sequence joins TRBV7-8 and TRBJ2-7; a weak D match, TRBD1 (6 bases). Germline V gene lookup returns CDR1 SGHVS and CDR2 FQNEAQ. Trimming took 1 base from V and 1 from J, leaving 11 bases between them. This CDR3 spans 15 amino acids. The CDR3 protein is CASSLVTGNSYEQYF. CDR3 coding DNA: TGTGCCAGCAGCTTAGTAACAGGGAATTCCTACGAGCAGTACTTC.

CDR3 protein: CASSLSVPNTEAFF. The CDR3 DNA sequence: TGCGCCAGCAGCTTGTCAGTTCCGAACACTGAAGCTTTCTTT. The chain carries TRBV5-1 and TRBJ1-1; no clear D. The CDR3 loop spans 14 amino acids. Germline CDR1 is SGHRS and CDR2 is YFSETQ. Trimming stripped 1 base from V and 1 base from J, with 8 bases between.

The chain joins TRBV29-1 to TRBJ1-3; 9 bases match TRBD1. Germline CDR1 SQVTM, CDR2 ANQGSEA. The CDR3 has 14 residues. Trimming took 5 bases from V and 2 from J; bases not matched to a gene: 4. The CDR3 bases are TGCAGCGTTCGACGACAGGGGGCTGGAAACACCATATATTTT. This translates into CSVRRQGAGNTIYF. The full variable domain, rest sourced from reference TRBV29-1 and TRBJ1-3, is SAVISQKPSRDICQRGTSLTIQCQVDSQVTMMFWYRQQPGQSLTLIATANQGSEATYESGFVIDKFPISRPNLTFSTLTVSNMSPEDSSIYLCSVRRQGAGNTIYFGEGSWLTVV.

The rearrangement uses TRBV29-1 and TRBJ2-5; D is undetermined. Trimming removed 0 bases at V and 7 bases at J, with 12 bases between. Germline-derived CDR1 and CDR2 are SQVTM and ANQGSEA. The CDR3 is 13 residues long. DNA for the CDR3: TGCAGCGTTGAAGATTTCTCCGGTGGGACCCAGTACTTC. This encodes CSVEDFSGGTQYF. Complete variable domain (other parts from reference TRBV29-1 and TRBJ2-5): SAVISQKPSRDICQRGTSLTIQCQVDSQVTMMFWYRQQPGQSLTLIATANQGSEATYESGFVIDKFPISRPNLTFSTLTVSNMSPEDSSIYLCSVEDFSGGTQYFGPGTRLLVL.

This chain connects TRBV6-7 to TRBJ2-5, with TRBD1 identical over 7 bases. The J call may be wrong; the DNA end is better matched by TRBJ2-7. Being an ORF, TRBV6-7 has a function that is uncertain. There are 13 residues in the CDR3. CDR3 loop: CASRRDSVYEQYF. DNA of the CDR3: TGTGCCAGCAGACGGGACAGTGTATACGAGCAGTACTTC.